These 17 T cell receptor beta chains share one sample of origin, sequenced in a study of patients and donors after allogeneic stem cell transplantation. TCRdb passed the RT-PCR reads through MiXCR, listing each CDR3 protein once. The table shows 400,000 to 450,000 distinct CDR3 sequences, with 16% occurring only once. Sequencing input: blood, either unsorted or a sorted T cell fraction (not recorded which). The receptors come from a human donor who was either an allogeneic HSCT recipient or a stem cell or donor lymphocyte infusion donor (not recorded which). It is not recorded whose cells these are; they may come from a transplant donor.

This clonotype came up a few times. The J gene is TRBJ1-3, the V gene TRBV6-5; maybe TRBD1 (5 bases). Per the germline V gene, CDR1 is MNHEY and CDR2 is SVGAGI. The CDR3 runs to 15 residues. Trimming shortened V by 2 bases and J by 2 bases, and 10 bases separated the two germline ends. The CDR3 is CASSYAGAPGNTIYF. CDR3 DNA: TGTGCCAGCAGTTACGCTGGGGCACCTGGAAACACCATATATTTT.

The V and J genes are TRBV3-1 and TRBJ1-1; D not resolved. Trimming removed 1 base at V and 2 bases at J, with 11 bases between. Germline V CDR1 and CDR2: LGHDT, YNNKEL (reference sequence). The CDR3 totals 15 residues. The CDR3 loop is CASSQGSQTNTEAFF. As DNA, the CDR3 is TGTGCCAGCAGCCAAGGGTCACAGACCAACACTGAAGCTTTCTTT.

The chain couples TRBV12-3 or TRBV12-4 to TRBJ2-7; TRBD2 might be the D (7 bases). This CDR3 is 14 amino acids long. V lost 7 bases and J lost 5, with 18 bases in between. The CDR3 here is CASTWGGQKDEQYF. The CDR3 DNA sequence: TGTGCCAGCACCTGGGGGGGGCAGAAAGACGAGCAGTACTTC.

The chain has TRBV10-2 and TRBJ2-5, with D possibly being TRBD2 (6 bases). The length of the CDR3 is 14 residues. V lost 3 bases and J lost 2, with 10 bases in between. Germline lookup yields CDR1 WSHSY and CDR2 SAAADI. Here the CDR3 reads CASSDGGVQETQYF. In nucleotides, the CDR3 is TGCGCCAGCAGTGATGGCGGGGTGCAAGAGACCCAGTACTTC.

In its sample, this clonotype was seen a few times. This chain joins TRBV4-1 and TRBJ2-1; D is unresolved. The CDR3 is made up of 13 amino acids. V was pared by 1 base and J by 7 bases, with 8 bases between. Germline assignment: CDR1 MGHRA and CDR2 YSYEKL. In DNA form, the CDR3 reads TGCGCCAGCAGCCAAGCCCTGTTTAATGAGCAGTTCTTC. Translating it yields CASSQALFNEQFF.

This clonotype was found a few times. The rearrangement links TRBV6-1 to TRBJ1-4; TRBD1 matches at 11 bases. This CDR3 region has 18 residues. The V gene end was trimmed by 6 bases and the J gene end by 3 bases; junction bases not matched to a gene: 12. CDR1 is MNHNS and CDR2 is SASEGT in the germline V gene. The CDR3 spells CASSPLGTGGMPNEKLFF. The CDR3 DNA is TGTGCCAGCAGCCCACTGGGGACAGGGGGGATGCCTAATGAAAAACTGTTTTTT.

The table lists this clonotype with many counts. The chain joins TRBV4-3 to TRBJ2-7; 7 bases match TRBD2. The CDR3 covers 13 residues. The V segment lost 1 base and the J segment 7 bases; nucleotides outside the gene matches: 4. In germline, CDR1 is LGHNA, CDR2 YSLEER. The CDR3 nucleotides read TGCGCCAGCAGCCAAGGGGGCGGGAGTGAGCAGTACTTC. Amino acids: CASSQGGGSEQYF.

The J gene is TRBJ2-3, the V gene TRBV6-1; 11 bases match TRBD2. CDR3 size: 16 residues. The ends lost 7 bases at V and 1 base at J; junction bases unmatched: 7. Germline-derived CDR1 and CDR2 are MNHNS and SASEGT. The CDR3 sequence is CASTGTSGARTDTQYF. Written as DNA, the CDR3 is TGTGCCAGCACAGGGACTAGCGGTGCGCGCACAGATACGCAGTATTTT.

This clonotype was detected only a few times. The rearrangement links TRBV20-1 to TRBJ2-2; no reliable D call. The CDR3 contains 14 residues. Trimming took off 0 bases at V and 1 base at J, with 6 bases between the two ends. The germline CDR1 and CDR2 sequences are DFQATT and SNEGSKA (reference sequence). CDR3 protein: CSARDLRNTGELFF. Here the CDR3 DNA reads TGCAGTGCTAGAGATCTCAGGAACACCGGGGAGCTGTTTTTT.

CDR3 nucleotide sequence: TGTGCCAGCAGCCAGGGAGAACTAGCGATCTCCTACAATGAGCAGTTCTTC. Residues: CASSQGELAISYNEQFF. The chain joins TRBV4-2 to TRBJ2-1; 7 positions agree with TRBD2. This CDR3 is built from 17 residues. The germline CDR1 and CDR2 sequences are LGHNA and YNFKEQ. V trimming: 3 bases; J trimming: 0 bases; junction bases outside the gene matches: 8.

The chain carries TRBV5-1 and TRBJ2-6; TRBD1 aligns across 11 bases. V lost 0 bases and J lost 2; bases outside the gene matches: 4. Looked up from germline, CDR1 is SGHRS and CDR2 is YFSETQ. The CDR3 consists of 18 residues. CDR3: CASSLVGTGGPGANVLTF. DNA for the CDR3: TGCGCCAGCAGCTTGGTGGGGACAGGGGGGCCTGGGGCCAACGTCCTGACTTTC.

This clonotype has just a few counts. The rearrangement joins TRBV18 to TRBJ2-7, with D maybe TRBD1 (5 bases). CDR3 length: 16 residues. V lost 2 bases to trimming and J lost 7 bases, with 21 bases between them. Looked up from germline, CDR1 is KGHSH and CDR2 is LQKENI. CDR3: CASSPFQGIPYLEQYF. The CDR3 region has the DNA TGTGCCAGCTCACCATTTCAGGGTATCCCCTACTTGGAGCAGTACTTC.

This clonotype was recorded a few times. The genes are TRBV6-1 and TRBJ1-2; D ambiguous. Germline V gene data show CDR1 as MNHNS and CDR2 as SASEGT. V lost 7 bases to trimming and J lost 5 bases, with 11 bases between them. The CDR3 runs 12 residues. This CDR3 reads CASTGPTYGYTF. CDR3 coding DNA: TGTGCCAGCACCGGGCCGACTTATGGCTACACCTTC.

This chain links TRBV9 with TRBJ2-3; 15 bases map to TRBD2. This CDR3 contains 17 residues. Germline trimming cut 3 bases from V and 3 bases from J; bases unmatched to any gene: 5. Germline CDR1 and CDR2: SGDLS and YYNGEE. The CDR3 DNA reads as TGTGCCAGCAGCGCTGGACTAGCGGGGGGGCGGACAGATACGCAGTATTTT. It translates to CASSAGLAGGRTDTQYF.

This clonotype was counted only a few times. The chain combines TRBV20-1 with TRBJ2-6, with TRBD2 matching over 8 bases. Germline V gene data show CDR1 as DFQATT and CDR2 as SNEGSKA (reference sequence). Losses at the gene ends were 1 base for V and 0 bases for J; bases not matched to a gene: 5. This CDR3 is 17 amino acids long. The CDR3 DNA is TGCAGTGCTAGAGCGGCGGGAGGACTCTCTGGGGCCAACGTCCTGACTTTC. Its protein is CSARAAGGLSGANVLTF.

This rearrangement joins TRBV10-3 to TRBJ2-2; possible D gene TRBD2, 7 bases. Trimming removed 10 bases at V and 1 base at J, with 19 bases between. This CDR3 contains 16 residues. Germline values: CDR1 ENHRY, CDR2 SYGVKD. In DNA form, the CDR3 reads TGTGCCACCCGACGCGCGGGGGCGATGAACACCGGGGAGCTGTTTTTT. Translating it yields CATRRAGAMNTGELFF.

This clonotype was found a few times. In DNA form, the CDR3 reads TGTGCCACCGGAACGGACAGCGCTACCGGGGAGCTGTTTTTT. Amino acid sequence: CATGTDSATGELFF. This chain joins TRBV24-1 and TRBJ2-2; D might be TRBD1 (6 bases). Germline V gives CDR1 KGHDR, CDR2 SFDVKD. The CDR3 totals 14 residues. Trimming pared 9 bases from V and 5 bases from J, leaving 15 bases between.